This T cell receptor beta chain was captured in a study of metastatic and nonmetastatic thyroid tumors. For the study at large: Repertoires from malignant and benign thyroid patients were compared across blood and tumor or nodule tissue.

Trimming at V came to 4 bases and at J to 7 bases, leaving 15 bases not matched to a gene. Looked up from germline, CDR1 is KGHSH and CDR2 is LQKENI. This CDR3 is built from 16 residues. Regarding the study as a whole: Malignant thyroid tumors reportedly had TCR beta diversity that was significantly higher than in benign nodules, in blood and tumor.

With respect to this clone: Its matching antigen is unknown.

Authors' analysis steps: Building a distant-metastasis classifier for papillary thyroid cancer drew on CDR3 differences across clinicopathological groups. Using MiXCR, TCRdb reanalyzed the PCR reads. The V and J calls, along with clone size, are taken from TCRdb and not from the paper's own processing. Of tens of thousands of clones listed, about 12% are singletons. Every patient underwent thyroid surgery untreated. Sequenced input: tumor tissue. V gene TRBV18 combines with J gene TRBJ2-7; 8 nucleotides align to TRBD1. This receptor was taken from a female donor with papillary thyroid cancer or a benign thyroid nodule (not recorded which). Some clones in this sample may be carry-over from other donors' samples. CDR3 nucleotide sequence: TGTGCCAGCTCACGCAATAGGGACAGGAGCTCGCGAGAGCAGTACTTC. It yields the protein CASSRNRDRSSREQYF.